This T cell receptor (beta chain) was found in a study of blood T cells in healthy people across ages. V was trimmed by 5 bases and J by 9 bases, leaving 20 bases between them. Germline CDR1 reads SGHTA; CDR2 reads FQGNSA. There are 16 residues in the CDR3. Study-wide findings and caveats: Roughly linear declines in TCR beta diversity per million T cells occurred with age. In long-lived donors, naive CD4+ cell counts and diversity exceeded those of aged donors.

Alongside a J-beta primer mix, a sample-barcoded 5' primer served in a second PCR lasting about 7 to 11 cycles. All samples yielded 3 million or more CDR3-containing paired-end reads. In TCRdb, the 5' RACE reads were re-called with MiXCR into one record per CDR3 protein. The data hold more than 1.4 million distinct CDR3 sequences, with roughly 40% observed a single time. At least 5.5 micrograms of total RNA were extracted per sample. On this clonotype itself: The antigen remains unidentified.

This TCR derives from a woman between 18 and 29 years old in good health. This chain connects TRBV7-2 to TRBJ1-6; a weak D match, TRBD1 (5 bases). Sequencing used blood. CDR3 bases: TGTGCCAGCAGCCCCCGTGGTGGGGGGAGGCTTTCACCCCTCCACTTT. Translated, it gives CASSPRGGGRLSPLHF.